The next 11 T cell receptor beta chains were all read from a single sample in a study of T cell responses to AZD1222 COVID-19 vaccine. Assay: immunoSEQ multiplex PCR; the TCRdb copy retains only in-frame clones and omits some. This table has some 110,000 clones, almost 95% appearing once. Specimen: peripheral blood, collected on day 0 of AZD1222 vaccination. Receptor source: an adult in good health.

V and J are TRBV3-1 (or the pseudogene TRBV3-2) and TRBJ2-2; D perhaps matches TRBD1 (7 bases). Germline CDR1 reads LGHDT; CDR2 reads YNNKEL (reference sequence). Trimming pared 4 bases from V and 6 bases from J, leaving 18 bases between. The CDR3 totals 16 residues. The CDR3 protein is CASSRGTASESGELFF. Here the CDR3 DNA reads TGTGCCAGCAGCCGCGGGACAGCCTCCGAATCCGGGGAGCTGTTTTTT.

The chain is built from TRBV15 and TRBJ2-5, with 9 bases lining up with TRBD1. The trim removed 6 bases at V and 4 bases at J, leaving 12 bases unmatched. The length of the CDR3 is 16 residues. The germline gives CDR1 LNHNV, CDR2 YYDKDF (reference sequence). CDR3 residues: CATSHSTGGIGETQYF. CDR3 coding DNA: TGTGCCACCAGTCACTCGACAGGGGGAATTGGAGAGACCCAGTACTTC.

This clone appeared a single time. The CDR3 coding sequence is TGTGCCTGGAGTGTAATAAGCGATGAGCAGTTCTTC. The encoded protein is CAWSVISDEQFF. The chain is built from TRBV30 and TRBJ2-1, with D unresolved. Germline values: CDR1 GTSNPN, CDR2 SVGIG (reference sequence). CDR3 length: 12 amino acids. V lost 0 bases to trimming and J lost 8 bases, with 8 bases between them.

The chain links TRBV9 to TRBJ1-3; 7 bases agree with TRBD1. The ends lost 0 bases at V and 0 bases at J; junction bases unmatched: 12. This CDR3 comprises 19 residues. Germline V lookup: CDR1 SGDLS, CDR2 YYNGEE. DNA of the CDR3: TGTGCCAGCAGCGTAGCTCCTTTTAGGGGGCCCGACTCTGGAAACACCATATATTTT. Translating gives CASSVAPFRGPDSGNTIYF.

This clone came up once. This chain links TRBV5-1 with TRBJ2-1; 9 bases line up with TRBD2. CDR1 and CDR2 (germline): SGHRS, YFSETQ. The length of the CDR3 is 15 residues. With V trimmed by 1 base and J by 4 bases, 3 bases remained unmatched. The CDR3 DNA sequence: TGCGCCAGCAGCTTGCTAGCGGGGCCATACAATGAGCAGTTCTTC. This encodes CASSLLAGPYNEQFF.

The chain has TRBV3-1 (or the pseudogene TRBV3-2) and TRBJ1-1; tentatively, D is TRBD1 (5 bases). This CDR3 contains 12 residues. Trimming removed 0 bases at V and 9 bases at J, with 8 bases between. Germline CDR1 reads LGHDT; CDR2 reads YNNKEL (reference sequence). CDR3 nucleotides: TGTGCCAGCAGCCAAGAAAAGGGGAAAGCTTTCTTT. This sequence encodes CASSQEKGKAFF.

The chain joins TRBV6-2 or TRBV6-3 to TRBJ2-3; TRBD1 matches at 7 bases. Germline CDR1 MNHEY, CDR2 SVGEGT. The V gene end was trimmed by 3 bases and the J gene end by 2 bases; junction bases not matched to a gene: 11. CDR3 length: 17 residues. DNA for the CDR3: TGTGCCAGCAGTTATCGTCCGGACAGGCCCCACACAGATACGCAGTATTTT. Translated: CASSYRPDRPHTDTQYF.

This chain joins TRBV11-1 and TRBJ2-1; 7 nucleotides line up with TRBD2. With 5 bases clipped from V and 10 bases from J, the junction kept 11 bases outside the gene matches. The CDR3 is made up of 14 amino acids. The V gene's germline CDR1 is SGHAT and CDR2 FQDESV (reference sequence). The CDR3 loop reads CASSLRYAGVEQFF. CDR3 DNA: TGTGCCAGCAGCCTGCGCTACGCGGGAGTAGAGCAGTTCTTC.

For the CDR3, the DNA is TGTGCCAGCAGCAGCCGGGGGGGGCAAGAGACCCAGTACTTC. Translation: CASSSRGGQETQYF. This chain uses TRBV9 with TRBJ2-5; 8 nucleotides align to TRBD2. The V segment lost 4 bases and the J segment 2 bases; nucleotides outside the gene matches: 4. Germline-derived CDR1 and CDR2 are SGDLS and YYNGEE. This CDR3 spans 14 amino acids.

The V and J genes are TRBV12-3 or TRBV12-4 and TRBJ1-2; 8 nucleotides line up with TRBD1. The CDR3 totals 12 residues. V trimming: 4 bases; J trimming: 7 bases; junction bases outside the gene matches: 2. CDR3 in amino acids: CASSSDRVGYTF. The CDR3 DNA reads as TGTGCCAGCAGTTCGGACAGGGTTGGCTACACCTTC.

This chain links TRBV19 with TRBJ2-2; no definite D call. CDR1 and CDR2 from the germline V gene are LNHDA and SQIVND (reference sequence). CDR3 length equals 12 residues. V was clipped by 4 bases and J by 6 bases, with 6 bases between them. The CDR3 sequence: CASSNSPGELFF. The CDR3 DNA reads TGTGCCAGTAGTAATAGTCCCGGGGAGCTGTTTTTT.